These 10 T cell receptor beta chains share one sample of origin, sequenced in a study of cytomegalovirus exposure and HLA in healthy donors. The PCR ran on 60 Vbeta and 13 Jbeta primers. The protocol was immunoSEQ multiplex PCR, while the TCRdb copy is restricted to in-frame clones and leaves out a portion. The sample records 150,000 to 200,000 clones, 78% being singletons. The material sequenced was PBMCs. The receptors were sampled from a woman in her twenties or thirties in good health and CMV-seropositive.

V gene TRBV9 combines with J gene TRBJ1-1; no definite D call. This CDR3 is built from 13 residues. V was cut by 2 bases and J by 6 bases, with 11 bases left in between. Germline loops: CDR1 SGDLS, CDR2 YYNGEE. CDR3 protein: CASSVVSSSEAFF. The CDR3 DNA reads TGTGCCAGCAGCGTCGTATCCTCTTCTGAAGCTTTCTTT.

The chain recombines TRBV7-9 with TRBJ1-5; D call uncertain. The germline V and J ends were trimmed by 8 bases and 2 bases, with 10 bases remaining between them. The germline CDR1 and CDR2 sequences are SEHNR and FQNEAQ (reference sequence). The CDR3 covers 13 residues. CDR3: CASGATGNQPQHF. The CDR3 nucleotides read TGTGCCAGCGGTGCCACGGGCAATCAGCCCCAGCATTTT.

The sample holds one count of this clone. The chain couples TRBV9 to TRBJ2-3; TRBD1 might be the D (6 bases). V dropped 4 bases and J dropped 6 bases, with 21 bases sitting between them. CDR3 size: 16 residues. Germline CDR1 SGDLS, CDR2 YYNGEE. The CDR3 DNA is TGTGCCAGCAGCCCTATCGACAGGTGGGGCGCCGATACGCAGTATTTT. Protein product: CASSPIDRWGADTQYF.

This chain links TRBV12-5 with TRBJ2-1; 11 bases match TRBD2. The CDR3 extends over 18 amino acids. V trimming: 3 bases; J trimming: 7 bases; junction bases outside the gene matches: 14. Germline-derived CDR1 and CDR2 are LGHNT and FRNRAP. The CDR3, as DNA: TGTGCTAGTGGTTTTCTGACGATAGCGGGAGGGCCTAGGAATGAGCAGTTCTTC. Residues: CASGFLTIAGGPRNEQFF.

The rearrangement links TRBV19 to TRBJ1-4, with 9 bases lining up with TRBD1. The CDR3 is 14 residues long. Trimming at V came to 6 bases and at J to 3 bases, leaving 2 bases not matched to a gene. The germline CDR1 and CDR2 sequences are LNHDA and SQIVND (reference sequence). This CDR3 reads CASSTGGPNEKLFF. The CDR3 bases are TGTGCCAGTAGCACAGGGGGCCCTAATGAAAAACTGTTTTTT.

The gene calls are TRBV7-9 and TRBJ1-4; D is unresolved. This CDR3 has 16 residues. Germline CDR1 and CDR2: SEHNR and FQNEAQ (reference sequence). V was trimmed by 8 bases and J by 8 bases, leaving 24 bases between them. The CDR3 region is CASRGLKGGYPEKLFF. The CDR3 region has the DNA TGTGCCAGCCGTGGCCTGAAGGGAGGGTATCCAGAAAAACTGTTTTTT.

The DNA for the CDR3 is TGTGCCAGCAGCTTGGATCCATACTACGAGCAGTACTTC. Translated, it gives CASSLDPYYEQYF. The V gene is TRBV5-4, the J gene TRBJ2-5; no clear D. The end of the DNA is better explained by TRBJ2-7, so the J call may be wrong. CDR1 SGHNT and CDR2 YYREEE come from the germline V gene (reference sequence). This CDR3 has 13 amino acids.

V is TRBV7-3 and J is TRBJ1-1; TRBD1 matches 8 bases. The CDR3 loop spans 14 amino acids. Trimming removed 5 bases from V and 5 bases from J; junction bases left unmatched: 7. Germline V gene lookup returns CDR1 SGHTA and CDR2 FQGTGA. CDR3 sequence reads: CASSQDRGGTEAFF. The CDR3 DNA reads TGTGCCAGCAGCCAAGACAGGGGAGGAACTGAAGCTTTCTTT.

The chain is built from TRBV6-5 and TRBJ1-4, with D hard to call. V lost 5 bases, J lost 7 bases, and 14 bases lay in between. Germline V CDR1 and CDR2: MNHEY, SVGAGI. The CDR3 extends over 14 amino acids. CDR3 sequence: CASSPSGMGEKLFF. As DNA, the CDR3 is TGTGCCAGCAGTCCCTCCGGGATGGGTGAAAAACTGTTTTTT.

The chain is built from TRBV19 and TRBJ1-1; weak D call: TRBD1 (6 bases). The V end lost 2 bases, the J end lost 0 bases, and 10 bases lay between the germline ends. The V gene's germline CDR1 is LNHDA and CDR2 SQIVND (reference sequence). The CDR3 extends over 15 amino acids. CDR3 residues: CASSINRAVNTEAFF. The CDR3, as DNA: TGTGCCAGTAGTATAAACAGGGCTGTGAACACTGAAGCTTTCTTT. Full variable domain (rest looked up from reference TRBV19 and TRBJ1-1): DGGITQSPKYLFRKEGQNVTLSCEQNLNHDAMYWYRQDPGQGLRLIYYSQIVNDFQKGDIAEGYSVSREKKESFPLTVTSAQKNPTAFYLCASSINRAVNTEAFFGQGTRLTVV.